This passage covers 20 T cell receptor beta chains from one sample sequenced in a study of T cells after yellow fever vaccination. In TCRdb, the 5' RACE reads were re-called with MiXCR into one record per CDR3 protein. The sample shows about 260,000 distinct CDR3 sequences, about 5.2% of them seen only once. The starting material was CD4+ T cells sorted from PBMCs, obtained on the day of the yellow fever booster vaccination. These receptors originate from a man aged 18 to 30 who received the YFV17D yellow fever vaccine.

The rearrangement joins TRBV28 to TRBJ2-7; weak D call: TRBD2 (5 bases). CDR1 and CDR2 from the germline V gene are MDHEN and SYDVKM. The CDR3 loop spans 12 amino acids. Trimming removed 4 bases from V and 2 bases from J, with 6 bases in between. CDR3 nucleotides: TGTGCCAGCAGTTCGGGGACCTACGAGCAGTACGTC. Protein: CASSSGTYEQYV.

This chain joins TRBV13 and TRBJ2-1; D may be TRBD1 (7 bases). Trimming removed 5 bases from V and 5 bases from J, with 16 bases in between. CDR1 and CDR2 from the germline V gene are PRHDT and FYEKMQ (reference sequence). This CDR3 has 15 residues. CDR3 amino acids: CASSRRQGGDNEQFF. For the CDR3, the DNA is TGTGCCAGCAGCCGCAGGCAGGGGGGAGACAATGAGCAGTTCTTC.

The sample holds many counts of this clonotype. The chain uses TRBV6-5 and TRBJ2-5, with 8 bases that match TRBD2. Trimming at V came to 9 bases and at J to 2 bases, leaving 11 bases not matched to a gene. CDR1 MNHEY and CDR2 SVGAGI come from the germline V gene. CDR3 length: 15 residues. In nucleotides, the CDR3 is TGTGCCAGTAGTAGCGGGACCTATTCGCAAGAGACCCAGTACTTC. As protein: CASSSGTYSQETQYF.

This clonotype was observed a few times. V is TRBV6-6 and J is TRBJ1-3; D is unresolved. Trimming took off 6 bases at V and 1 base at J, with 13 bases between the two ends. This CDR3 comprises 15 residues. Per the germline V gene, CDR1 is MNHNY and CDR2 is SVGAGI (reference sequence). The CDR3: CASSPQGLSGNTIYF. The CDR3 nucleotides read TGTGCCAGCAGCCCTCAAGGTCTTTCTGGAAACACCATATATTTT.

This clonotype showed up many times. The chain combines TRBV4-1 with TRBJ2-7, with D tentatively TRBD1 (6 bases). This CDR3 region has 16 residues. Germline CDR1 MGHRA, CDR2 YSYEKL. V lost 1 base, J lost 0 bases, and 13 bases lay in between. CDR3 coding DNA: TGCGCCAGCAGCCAAGGGTGGACAGTTCTCTCCTACGAGCAGTACTTC. Encoded protein: CASSQGWTVLSYEQYF.

The genes are TRBV5-1 and TRBJ2-5, with D perhaps TRBD2 (6 bases). Germline values: CDR1 SGHRS, CDR2 YFSETQ. The CDR3 contains 14 residues. Trimming took 0 bases from V and 5 from J, leaving 11 bases between them. The CDR3 loop is CASSLAPGSETQYF. Here the CDR3 DNA reads TGCGCCAGCAGCTTGGCCCCCGGGAGTGAGACCCAGTACTTC.

This clonotype was counted between two and nine times. This chain connects TRBV7-3 to TRBJ1-4; possible D gene TRBD1, 6 bases. Germline V CDR1 and CDR2: SGHTA, FQGTGA. The V and J ends lost 5 bases and 8 bases respectively, with 21 bases between them. This CDR3 region has 16 residues. As DNA, the CDR3 is TGTGCCAGCAGCCTAAGGGCAGGGGAGAAGGGAGAAAAACTGTTTTTT. It is translated as CASSLRAGEKGEKLFF. Supplemented by reference TRBV7-3 and TRBJ1-4, the full variable domain reads GAGVSQTPSNKVTEKGKYVELRCDPISGHTALYWYRQSLGQGPEFLIYFQGTGAADDSGLPNDRFFAVRPEGSVSTLKIQRTERGDSAVYLCASSLRAGEKGEKLFFGSGTQLSVL.

This clonotype was counted ten times or more. The V gene is TRBV3-2, the J gene TRBJ2-7. TRBV3-2 is classified as a pseudogene. This CDR3 has 13 amino acids. CDR3 protein: CASSQDGDYEQYV. The CDR3, as DNA: TGTGCCAGCAGCCAAGACGGAGACTACGAGCAGTACGTC.

The V and J genes are TRBV19 and TRBJ1-5; the D is unclear. This CDR3 has 15 residues. The germline gives CDR1 LNHDA, CDR2 SQIVND (reference sequence). V lost 6 bases to trimming and J lost 9 bases, with 21 bases between them. CDR3 DNA: TGTGCCAGTAGCCAGGTACCGGTCGAAGTCTGGCCCCAGCATTTT. Its translation: CASSQVPVEVWPQHF.

The chain couples TRBV4-2 to TRBJ1-2, with 8 positions matching TRBD1. Looked up from germline, CDR1 is LGHNA and CDR2 is YNFKEQ. Trimming cost V 4 bases and J 4 bases; bases outside gene matches: 14. This CDR3 region has 17 residues. CDR3 amino acids: CASSPGGRGRLGYGYTF. DNA for the CDR3: TGTGCCAGCAGCCCGGGGGGCAGGGGGCGTTTAGGCTATGGCTACACCTTC.

This clonotype was picked up many times. The chain couples TRBV7-9 to TRBJ1-1; maybe TRBD1 (5 bases). CDR1 is SEHNR, CDR2 FQNEAQ, per germline (reference sequence). Between the trimmed V and J ends, which lost 2 bases and 0 bases, there was a span of 7 bases. This CDR3 has 14 residues. CDR3 DNA: TGTGCCAGCAGCTTACAGGGAATGAACACTGAAGCTTTCTTT. Translated: CASSLQGMNTEAFF.

The chain couples TRBV11-2 to TRBJ1-2; D gene uncertain. Trimming removed 2 bases from V and 1 base from J, with 14 bases in between. Germline values: CDR1 SGHAT, CDR2 FQNNGV. This CDR3 is 16 amino acids long. The CDR3 bases are TGTGCCAGCAGCTTAAGGGCCCCTAGGGATAACTATGGCTACACCTTC. Translation gives CASSLRAPRDNYGYTF.

This clonotype was picked up many times. The chain links TRBV4-3 to TRBJ2-3; no firm D call. Germline CDR1 is LGHNA and CDR2 is YSLEER. Trimming took off 5 bases at V and 6 bases at J, with 12 bases between the two ends. The CDR3 consists of 13 residues. The CDR3 DNA reads TGCGCCAGCAGCTTAACGTACTGGGATACGCAGTATTTT. Translating gives CASSLTYWDTQYF.

This clonotype was detected ten times or more. The chain combines TRBV12-3 or TRBV12-4 with TRBJ1-6; D uncertain. The CDR3 is 14 residues long. Trimming pared 6 bases from V and 8 bases from J, leaving 14 bases between. CDR3 DNA sequence: TGTGCCAGCAGCCGCAGCGAAAATTATTCACCCCTCCACTTT. It codes for CASSRSENYSPLHF.

The rearrangement uses TRBV6-5 and TRBJ1-3, with 8 nucleotides matching TRBD1. This CDR3 comprises 17 residues. Germline CDR1 MNHEY, CDR2 SVGAGI. J lost 0 bases, V lost 5 bases, and 9 bases had no gene match. The CDR3 DNA follows: TGTGCCAGCAGTCAATCCGGGACAGGAGGCTCTGGAAACACCATATATTTT. This gives the protein CASSQSGTGGSGNTIYF.

This clonotype came up a few times. The chain joins TRBV7-2 to TRBJ2-5; TRBD2 aligns across 11 bases. V lost 5 bases, J lost 12 bases, and 11 bases stayed unmatched. CDR3 size: 14 residues. CDR1 and CDR2 from the germline V gene are SGHTA and FQGNSA. The CDR3 DNA is TGTGCCAGCAGCCCCGCTTTGGGACTAGCGGCGAAGTACTTC. It encodes CASSPALGLAAKYF.

This clonotype showed up just a few times. CDR3 protein: CASSLGAAGGPYGYTF. The CDR3 DNA sequence: TGTGCCAGCAGCTTAGGAGCGGCAGGGGGCCCCTATGGCTACACCTTC. The genes are TRBV7-2 and TRBJ1-2; 8 bases match TRBD1. Trimming removed 1 base from V and 4 bases from J; junction bases left unmatched: 8. The CDR3 contains 16 residues. Germline CDR1 SGHTA, CDR2 FQGNSA.

This clonotype was seen a few times. The chain combines TRBV12-3 or TRBV12-4 with TRBJ2-5, with 8 nucleotides matching TRBD2. The V gene end was trimmed by 6 bases and the J gene end by 1 base; junction bases not matched to a gene: 13. The CDR3 is 17 residues long. Here the CDR3 reads CASSSPSTSAPQETQYF. The CDR3 nucleotides are TGTGCCAGCAGCTCACCTTCGACTAGCGCACCCCAAGAGACCCAGTACTTC.

This clonotype was counted at least ten times. The rearrangement joins TRBV14 to TRBJ1-2, with 7 bases aligning to TRBD1. Germline loops: CDR1 SGHDN, CDR2 FVKESK. The length of the CDR3 is 18 residues. The V gene end was trimmed by 1 base and the J gene end by 4 bases; junction bases not matched to a gene: 15. The CDR3 sequence: CASSQVSGGNRALYGYTF. CDR3 DNA sequence: TGTGCCAGCAGCCAAGTATCAGGGGGTAATCGGGCCCTCTATGGCTACACCTTC.

This clonotype was detected many times. The chain joins TRBV6-1 to TRBJ2-7; D tentatively fits TRBD1 or TRBD2 (5 bases each). Germline CDR1 MNHNS, CDR2 SASEGT. V was shortened by 5 bases and J by 2 bases, with 16 bases between the two germline ends. The CDR3 runs 15 residues. CDR3 sequence (DNA): TGTGCCAGCAGTAACCCCCGGGACGGACCCTACGAGCAGTACTTC. Translating gives CASSNPRDGPYEQYF.